What follows is one T cell receptor (beta chain) and its context. No antigen is known for it. This specimen comes from a study of radiotherapy plus CTLA-4 blockade in lung cancer. About the research overall: In approximately 17% of patients, objective responses were seen; approximately 30% had disease control.

The protocol was immunoSEQ multiplex PCR, while the TCRdb copy is restricted to in-frame clones and leaves out a portion. This sample yields around 95,000 clones, of which 80% to 90% are seen a single time; around 0.9% belongs to the top ten. It was focal radiation plus CTLA-4 blockade with ipilimumab that patients with chemo-refractory metastatic non-small-cell lung cancer received. Per the germline V gene, CDR1 is SGHAT and CDR2 is FQNNGV. Trimming pared 5 bases from V and 3 bases from J, leaving 10 bases between. CDR3 length equals 13 residues. Broader study findings: Radiotherapy was combined with ipilimumab, and tumor-derived TCR clones then expanded in blood. Dynamics of early blood T cell clones, together with interferon-beta, were reportedly the best predictors of response.

Specimen: peripheral blood, collected from a patient treated with radiotherapy plus ipilimumab. This chain uses TRBV11-2 with TRBJ2-5, with D perhaps assigned TRBD1 or TRBD2 (5 bases each). The TCR originated in a human donor with non-small cell lung cancer who had stable disease on radiotherapy plus ipilimumab. The CDR3, as DNA: TGTGCCAGCAGCCGGGACGGAAAAGAGACCCAGTACTTC. This codes for CASSRDGKETQYF. The whole variable domain, remainder taken from reference TRBV11-2 and TRBJ2-5, is EAGVAQSPRYKIIEKRQSVAFWCNPISGHATLYWYQQILGQGPKLLIQFQNNGVVDDSQLPKDRFSAERLKGVDSTLKIQPAKLEDSAVYLCASSRDGKETQYFGPGTRLLVL.